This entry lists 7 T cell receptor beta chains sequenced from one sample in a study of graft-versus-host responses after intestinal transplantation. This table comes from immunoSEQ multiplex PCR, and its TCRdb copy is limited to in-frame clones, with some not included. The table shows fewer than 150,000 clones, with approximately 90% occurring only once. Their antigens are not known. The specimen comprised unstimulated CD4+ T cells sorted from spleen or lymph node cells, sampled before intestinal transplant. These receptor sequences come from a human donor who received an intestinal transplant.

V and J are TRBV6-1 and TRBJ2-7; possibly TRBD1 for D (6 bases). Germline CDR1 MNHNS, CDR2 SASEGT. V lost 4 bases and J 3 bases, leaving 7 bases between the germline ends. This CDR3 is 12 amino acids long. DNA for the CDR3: TGTGCCAGCAGTGTGGACAGCTACGAGCAGTACTTC. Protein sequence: CASSVDSYEQYF.

For the CDR3, the DNA is TGTGCCAGCAGCCCAAAATTAAAAGGCCTCAGCACAGATACGCAGTATTTT. Translation: CASSPKLKGLSTDTQYF. The chain has TRBV7-8 and TRBJ2-3; no definite D call. V shed 5 bases and J shed 0 bases, with 18 bases lying between them. This CDR3 has 17 residues. The V gene's germline CDR1 is SGHVS and CDR2 FQNEAQ.

The CDR3, as DNA: TGCGCCAGCAGCTTGGTTTCGGGAAATTCACCCCTCCACTTT. It yields the protein CASSLVSGNSPLHF. The rearrangement uses TRBV5-1 and TRBJ1-6; D unresolved. V was pared by 0 bases and J by 7 bases, with 8 bases between. Germline CDR1 SGHRS, CDR2 YFSETQ. The length of the CDR3 is 14 residues.

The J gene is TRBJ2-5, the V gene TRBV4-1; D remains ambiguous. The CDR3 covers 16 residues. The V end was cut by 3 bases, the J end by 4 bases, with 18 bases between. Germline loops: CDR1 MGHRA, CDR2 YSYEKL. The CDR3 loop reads CASSHEPGPRTETQYF. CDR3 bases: TGCGCCAGCAGCCACGAACCCGGGCCCCGGACAGAGACCCAGTACTTC.

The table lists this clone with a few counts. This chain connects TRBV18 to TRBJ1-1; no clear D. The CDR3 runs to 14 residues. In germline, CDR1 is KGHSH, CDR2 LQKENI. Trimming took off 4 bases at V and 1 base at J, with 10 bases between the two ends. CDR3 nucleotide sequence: TGTGCCAGCTCACGGATGCGTGGGAACACTGAAGCTTTCTTT. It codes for CASSRMRGNTEAFF.

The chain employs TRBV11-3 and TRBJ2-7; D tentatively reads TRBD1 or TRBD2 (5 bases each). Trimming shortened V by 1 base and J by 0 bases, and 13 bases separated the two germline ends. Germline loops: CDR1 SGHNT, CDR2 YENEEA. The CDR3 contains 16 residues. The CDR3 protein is CASSLGGTASSYEQYF. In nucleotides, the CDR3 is TGTGCCAGCAGCTTAGGGGGGACGGCGAGCTCCTACGAGCAGTACTTC.

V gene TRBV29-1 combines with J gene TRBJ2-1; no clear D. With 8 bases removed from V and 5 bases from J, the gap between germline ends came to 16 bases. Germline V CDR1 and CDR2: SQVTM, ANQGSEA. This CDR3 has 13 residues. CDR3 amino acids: CSLRSPNNNEQFF. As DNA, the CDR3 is TGCAGCCTTCGATCACCCAATAACAATGAGCAGTTCTTC.